These 5 T cell receptor beta chains were all obtained from the same sample, sequenced in a study of T cells after yellow fever vaccination. TCRdb ran MiXCR on the 5' RACE reads and lists one entry per CDR3 protein. The sample includes fewer than 450,000 distinct CDR3 sequences, roughly 12% seen only once; the top ten take roughly 18%. The sequenced sample was PBMCs, obtained on the day of the first yellow fever vaccination. The receptors were sampled from a man aged 18 to 29 who received the YFV17D yellow fever vaccine.

This clonotype was counted only a few times. V gene TRBV7-2 combines with J gene TRBJ2-3; tentative D call: TRBD2 (6 bases). This CDR3 is 15 amino acids long. Between the trimmed V and J ends, which lost 5 bases and 1 base, there was a span of 13 bases. Per germline, CDR1 SGHTA and CDR2 FQGNSA. The CDR3 spells CASSPSPGGTDTQYF. CDR3 sequence (DNA): TGTGCCAGCAGCCCGTCCCCGGGGGGCACAGATACGCAGTATTTT.

The chain has TRBV7-8 and TRBJ2-7; TRBD2 aligns across 11 bases. J was trimmed by 2 bases and V by 5 bases; bases with no gene match: 2. The germline V gene encodes CDR1 SGHVS and CDR2 FQNEAQ. The CDR3 covers 14 residues. As DNA, the CDR3 is TGTGCCAGCAGCCAACTAGCGGGGGCCTACGAGCAGTACGTC. Amino acid sequence: CASSQLAGAYEQYV.

The chain recombines TRBV10-3 with TRBJ1-5, with a possible D match to TRBD1 (6 bases). The CDR3 is 16 amino acids. In germline, CDR1 is ENHRY, CDR2 SYGVKD. V lost 3 bases and J lost 1, with 13 bases in between. The CDR3 here is CAISDQGRGSNQPQHF. In DNA, the CDR3 is TGTGCCATCAGTGACCAAGGCAGGGGAAGCAATCAGCCCCAGCATTTT.

This clonotype was observed a handful of times. The rearrangement links TRBV6-1 to TRBJ1-2; 7 nucleotides agree with TRBD1. Losses at the gene ends were 5 bases for V and 6 bases for J; bases not matched to a gene: 9. This CDR3 has 14 residues. The germline CDR1 and CDR2 sequences are MNHNS and SASEGT. The DNA for the CDR3 is TGTGCCAGCAGTCAAGTACCCGGACAGGATGGCTACACCTTC. It yields the protein CASSQVPGQDGYTF.

This clonotype was seen only once. This chain joins TRBV29-1 and TRBJ2-7; 8 nucleotides align to TRBD1. V lost 4 bases, J lost 3 bases, and 11 bases stayed unmatched. CDR1 and CDR2 (germline): SQVTM, ANQGSEA. CDR3 length: 15 amino acids. The CDR3 loop reads CSVASAIGQGYEQYF. CDR3 coding DNA: TGCAGCGTTGCAAGTGCTATTGGACAGGGCTACGAGCAGTACTTC.